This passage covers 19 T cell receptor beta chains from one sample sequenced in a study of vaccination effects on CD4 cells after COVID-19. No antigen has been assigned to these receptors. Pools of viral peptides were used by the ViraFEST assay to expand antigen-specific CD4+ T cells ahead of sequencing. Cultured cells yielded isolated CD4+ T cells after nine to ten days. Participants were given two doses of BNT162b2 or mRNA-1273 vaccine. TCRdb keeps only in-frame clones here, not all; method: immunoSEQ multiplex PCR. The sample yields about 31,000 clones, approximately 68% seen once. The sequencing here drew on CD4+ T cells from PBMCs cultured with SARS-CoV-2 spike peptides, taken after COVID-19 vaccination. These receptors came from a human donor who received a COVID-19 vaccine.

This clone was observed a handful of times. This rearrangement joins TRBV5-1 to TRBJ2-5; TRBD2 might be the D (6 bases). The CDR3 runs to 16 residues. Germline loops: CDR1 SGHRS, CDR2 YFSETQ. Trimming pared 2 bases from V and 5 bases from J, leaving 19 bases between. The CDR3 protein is CASSLGPEGRRETQYF. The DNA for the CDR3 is TGCGCCAGCAGCTTAGGGCCGGAGGGAAGGCGGGAGACCCAGTACTTC. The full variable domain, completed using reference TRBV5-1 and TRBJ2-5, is KAGVTQTPRYLIKTRGQQVTLSCSPISGHRSVSWYQQTPGQGLQFLFEYFSETQRNKGNFPGRFSGRQFSNSRSEMNVSTLELGDSALYLCASSLGPEGRRETQYFGPGTRLLVL.

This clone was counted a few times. CDR3 sequence (DNA): TGTGCCAGCAGCTTTAGGGGACAGACAAACACTGAAGCTTTCTTT. Protein product: CASSFRGQTNTEAFF. This chain uses TRBV7-4 with TRBJ1-1; TRBD1 aligns across 7 bases. J lost 2 bases, V lost 3 bases, and 6 bases had no gene match. CDR1 is SGHVT and CDR2 is SQSDAQ in the germline V gene. The CDR3 consists of 15 residues.

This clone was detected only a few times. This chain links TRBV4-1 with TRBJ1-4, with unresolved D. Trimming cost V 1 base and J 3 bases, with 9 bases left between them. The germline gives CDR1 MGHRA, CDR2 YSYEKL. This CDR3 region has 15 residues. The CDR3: CASSQARSSNEKLFF. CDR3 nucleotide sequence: TGCGCCAGCAGCCAAGCGAGGAGCTCTAATGAAAAACTGTTTTTT.

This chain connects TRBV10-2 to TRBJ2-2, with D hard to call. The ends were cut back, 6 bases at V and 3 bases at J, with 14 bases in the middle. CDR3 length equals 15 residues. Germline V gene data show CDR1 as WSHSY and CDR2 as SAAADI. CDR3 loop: CASRRGATDTGELFF. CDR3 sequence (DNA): TGCGCCAGCAGGCGTGGAGCGACGGACACCGGGGAGCTGTTTTTT.

CDR3 coding DNA: TGTGCCAGCAGCAGCCCCCCCTTTGATGTAAGGAGCTCCTACAATGAGCAGTTCTTC. It specifies CASSSPPFDVRSSYNEQFF. The J gene is TRBJ2-1, the V gene TRBV27; D unresolved. Trimming took off 6 bases at V and 0 bases at J, with 24 bases between the two ends. The CDR3 is made up of 19 amino acids. Germline CDR1 and CDR2: MNHEY and SMNVEV (reference sequence).

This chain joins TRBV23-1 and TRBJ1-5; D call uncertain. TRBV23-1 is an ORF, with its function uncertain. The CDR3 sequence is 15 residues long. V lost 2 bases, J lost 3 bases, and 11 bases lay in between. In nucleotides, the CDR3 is TGCGCCAGCAGTCAAGGCGAAGAATCCAATCAGCCCCAGCATTTT. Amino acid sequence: CASSQGEESNQPQHF.

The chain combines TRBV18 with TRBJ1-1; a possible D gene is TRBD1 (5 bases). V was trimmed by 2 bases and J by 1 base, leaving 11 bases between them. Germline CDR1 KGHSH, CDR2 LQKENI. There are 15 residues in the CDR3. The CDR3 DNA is TGTGCCAGCTCACCAAATACCGACAGGAACACTGAAGCTTTCTTT. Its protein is CASSPNTDRNTEAFF.

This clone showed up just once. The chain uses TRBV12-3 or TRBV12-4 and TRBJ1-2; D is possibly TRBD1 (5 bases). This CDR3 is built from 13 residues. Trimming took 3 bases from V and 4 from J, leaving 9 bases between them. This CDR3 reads CASSFGRVYGYTF. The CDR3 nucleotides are TGTGCCAGCAGTTTCGGCAGGGTCTATGGCTACACCTTC.

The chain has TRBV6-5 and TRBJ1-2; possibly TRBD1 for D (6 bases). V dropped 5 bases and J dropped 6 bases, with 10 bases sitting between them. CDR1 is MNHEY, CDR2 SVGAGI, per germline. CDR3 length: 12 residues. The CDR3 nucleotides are TGTGCCAGCAGTCCACGGACAGATGGCTACACCTTC. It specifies CASSPRTDGYTF.

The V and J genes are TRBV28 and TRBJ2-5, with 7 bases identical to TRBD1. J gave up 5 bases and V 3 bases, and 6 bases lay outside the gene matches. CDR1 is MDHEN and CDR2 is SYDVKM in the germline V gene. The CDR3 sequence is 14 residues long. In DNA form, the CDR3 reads TGTGCCAGCAGTTTTCAAGGGGGCGCGGAGACCCAGTACTTC. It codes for CASSFQGGAETQYF.

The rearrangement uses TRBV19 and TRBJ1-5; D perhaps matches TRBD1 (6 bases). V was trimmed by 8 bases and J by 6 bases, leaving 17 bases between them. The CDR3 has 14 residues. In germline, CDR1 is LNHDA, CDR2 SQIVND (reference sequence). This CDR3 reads CASGFRGFSQPQHF. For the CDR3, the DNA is TGTGCCAGTGGCTTTAGGGGGTTTAGTCAGCCCCAGCATTTT.

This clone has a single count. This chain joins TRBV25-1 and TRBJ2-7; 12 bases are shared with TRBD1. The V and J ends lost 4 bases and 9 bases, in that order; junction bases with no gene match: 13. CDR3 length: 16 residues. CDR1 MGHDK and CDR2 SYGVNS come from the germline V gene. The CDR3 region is CASSVGHGGQGAWQYF. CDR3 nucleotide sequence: TGTGCCAGCAGTGTGGGGCATGGGGGACAGGGGGCTTGGCAGTACTTC.

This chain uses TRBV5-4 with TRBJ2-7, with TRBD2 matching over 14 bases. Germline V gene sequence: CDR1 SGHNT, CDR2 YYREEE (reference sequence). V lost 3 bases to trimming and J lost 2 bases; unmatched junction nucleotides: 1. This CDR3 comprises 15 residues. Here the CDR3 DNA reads TGTGCCAGCAGCTCGGGACTAGCGGGAGCCTACGAGCAGTACTTC. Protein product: CASSSGLAGAYEQYF.

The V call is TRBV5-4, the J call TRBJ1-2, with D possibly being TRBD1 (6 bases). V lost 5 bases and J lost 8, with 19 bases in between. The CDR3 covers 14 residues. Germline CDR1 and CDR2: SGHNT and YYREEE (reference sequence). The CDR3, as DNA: TGTGCCAGCAGTCAAACTGGGGGGGCGCGAGGCTACACCTTC. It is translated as CASSQTGGARGYTF.

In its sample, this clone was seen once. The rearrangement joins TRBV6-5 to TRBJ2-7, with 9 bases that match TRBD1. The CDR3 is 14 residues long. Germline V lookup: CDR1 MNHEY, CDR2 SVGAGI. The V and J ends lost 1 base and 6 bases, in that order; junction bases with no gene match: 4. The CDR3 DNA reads TGTGCCAGCAGTTACTTTCCGACAGGGGGCGAGCAGTACTTC. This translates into CASSYFPTGGEQYF.

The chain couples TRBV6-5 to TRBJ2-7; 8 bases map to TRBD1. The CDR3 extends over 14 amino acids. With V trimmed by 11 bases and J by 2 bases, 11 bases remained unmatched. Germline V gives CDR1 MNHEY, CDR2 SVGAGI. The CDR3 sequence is CASNLRQGPYEQYF. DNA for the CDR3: TGTGCCTCCAACCTCCGACAGGGGCCCTACGAGCAGTACTTC.

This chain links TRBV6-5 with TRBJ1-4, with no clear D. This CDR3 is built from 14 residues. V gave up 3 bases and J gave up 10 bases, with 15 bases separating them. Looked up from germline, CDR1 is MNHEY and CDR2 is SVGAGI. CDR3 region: CASSYGVHIGKLFF. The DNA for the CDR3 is TGTGCCAGCAGTTATGGGGTGCACATCGGAAAACTGTTTTTT.

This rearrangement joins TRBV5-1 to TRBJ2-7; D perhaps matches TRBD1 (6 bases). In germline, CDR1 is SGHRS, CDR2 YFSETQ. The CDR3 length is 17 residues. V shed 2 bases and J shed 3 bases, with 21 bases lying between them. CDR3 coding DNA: TGCGCCAGCAGCTTAGCCCCGAACAGGGTACCTCTCTACGAGCAGTACTTC. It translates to CASSLAPNRVPLYEQYF.

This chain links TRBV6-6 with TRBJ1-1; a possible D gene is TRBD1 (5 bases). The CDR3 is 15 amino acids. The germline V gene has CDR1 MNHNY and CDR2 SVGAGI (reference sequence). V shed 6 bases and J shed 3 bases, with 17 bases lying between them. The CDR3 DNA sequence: TGTGCCAGCAGCCGCCGAGGGGTTGGGGACACTGAAGCTTTCTTT. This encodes CASSRRGVGDTEAFF.